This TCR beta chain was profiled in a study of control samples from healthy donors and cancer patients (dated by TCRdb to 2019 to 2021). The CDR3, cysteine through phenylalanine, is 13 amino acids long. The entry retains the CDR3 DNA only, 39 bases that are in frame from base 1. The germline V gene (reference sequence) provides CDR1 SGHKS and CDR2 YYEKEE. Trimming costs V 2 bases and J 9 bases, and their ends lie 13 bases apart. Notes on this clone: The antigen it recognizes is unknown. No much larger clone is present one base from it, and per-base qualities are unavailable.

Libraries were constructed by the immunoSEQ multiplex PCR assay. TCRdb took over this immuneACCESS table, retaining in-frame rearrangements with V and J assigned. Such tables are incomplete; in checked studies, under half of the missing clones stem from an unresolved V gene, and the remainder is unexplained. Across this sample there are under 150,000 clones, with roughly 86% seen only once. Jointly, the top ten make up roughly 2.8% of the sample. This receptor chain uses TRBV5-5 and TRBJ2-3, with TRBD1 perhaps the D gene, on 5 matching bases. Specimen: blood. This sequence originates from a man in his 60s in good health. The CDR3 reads CASSLGQGSTQYF. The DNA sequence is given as TGTGCCAGCAGCTTAGGTCAGGGAAGCACGCAGTATTTT.